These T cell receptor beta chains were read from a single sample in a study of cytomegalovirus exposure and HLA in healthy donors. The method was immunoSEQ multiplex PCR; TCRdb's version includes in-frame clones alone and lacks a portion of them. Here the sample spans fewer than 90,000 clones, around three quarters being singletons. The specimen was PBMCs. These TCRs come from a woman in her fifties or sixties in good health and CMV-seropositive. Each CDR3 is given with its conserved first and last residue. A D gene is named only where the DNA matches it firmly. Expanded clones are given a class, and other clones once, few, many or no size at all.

cdr3_nt: TGTGCCAGCAGCAGGGGATATACTGAAGCTTTCTTT
cdr3_aa: CASSRGYTEAFF
clone_size: -
j_call: TRBJ1-1
v_call: TRBV7-9
d_call: -
cdr3_length: 12

cdr3_nt: TGCGCCAGCAGCGAGCAGGGCTCCTATGGCTACACCTTC
cdr3_aa: CASSEQGSYGYTF
clone_size: -
j_call: TRBJ1-2
v_call: TRBV5-1
d_call: -
cdr3_length: 13

cdr3_nt: TGTGCCAGTAGTTTCCAGGGCGAAAACATTCAGTACTTC
cdr3_aa: CASSFQGENIQYF
clone_size: few
j_call: TRBJ2-4
v_call: TRBV19
d_call: -
cdr3_length: 13

cdr3_nt: TGTGCCAGCAGCCAGAGGGACAGGGGTTTCTACGAGCAGTACTTC
cdr3_aa: CASSQRDRGFYEQYF
clone_size: -
j_call: TRBJ2-7
v_call: TRBV7-2
d_call: TRBD1
cdr3_length: 15

cdr3_nt: TGTGCCAGCAGTTACCCTTCTCAGCCCCAGCATTTT
cdr3_aa: CASSYPSQPQHF
clone_size: -
j_call: TRBJ1-5
v_call: TRBV6-5
d_call: -
cdr3_length: 12

cdr3_nt: TGTGCCAGCAGCGTATTCGATCGAGGGACAGGGTTCACCGGGGAGCTGTTTTTT
cdr3_aa: CASSVFDRGTGFTGELFF
clone_size: -
j_call: TRBJ2-2
v_call: TRBV9
d_call: TRBD1
cdr3_length: 18

cdr3_nt: TGTGCCAGTAGTAAAACAGGAAACTATGGCTACACCTTC
cdr3_aa: CASSKTGNYGYTF
clone_size: -
j_call: TRBJ1-2
v_call: TRBV19
d_call: -
cdr3_length: 13

cdr3_nt: TGTGCCAGCAGCTTTAACCCGGGACAAACCACCGGGGAGCTGTTTTTT
cdr3_aa: CASSFNPGQTTGELFF
clone_size: -
j_call: TRBJ2-2
v_call: TRBV7-9
d_call: -
cdr3_length: 16

cdr3_nt: TGTGCCTGGATCTCATTCCGCGGGAGGACCTACGAGCAGTACTTC
cdr3_aa: CAWISFRGRTYEQYF
clone_size: -
j_call: TRBJ2-7
v_call: TRBV30
d_call: TRBD2
cdr3_length: 15

cdr3_nt: TGTGCCAGCAGCCAGTATCCAGATACGCAGTATTTT
cdr3_aa: CASSQYPDTQYF
clone_size: -
j_call: TRBJ2-3
v_call: TRBV14
d_call: -
cdr3_length: 12

cdr3_nt: TGTGCCAGCAGTTTCTCTGACAGGGGAACAGATACGCAGTATTTT
cdr3_aa: CASSFSDRGTDTQYF
clone_size: -
j_call: TRBJ2-3
v_call: TRBV28
d_call: TRBD1
cdr3_length: 15

cdr3_nt: TGTGCCAGCAGTTCTCACCTCGACAGGGTGGGAGGAGAAAAACTGTTTTTT
cdr3_aa: CASSSHLDRVGGEKLFF
clone_size: few
j_call: TRBJ1-4
v_call: TRBV27
d_call: TRBD1
cdr3_length: 17

cdr3_nt: TGCAGCGTGGGAGAGGGGGTCACTGAAGCTTTCTTT
cdr3_aa: CSVGEGVTEAFF
clone_size: -
j_call: TRBJ1-1
v_call: TRBV29-1
d_call: -
cdr3_length: 12

cdr3_nt: TGTGCCTGGAGATTCGGACTAGCGGGAGTCGGCGAGCAGTACTTC
cdr3_aa: CAWRFGLAGVGEQYF
clone_size: -
j_call: TRBJ2-7
v_call: TRBV30
d_call: TRBD2
cdr3_length: 15

cdr3_nt: TGTGCCAGCAGTTACGAGCGTGGCCGGTCCTACGAGCAGTACTTC
cdr3_aa: CASSYERGRSYEQYF
clone_size: -
j_call: TRBJ2-7
v_call: TRBV6-5
d_call: -
cdr3_length: 15

cdr3_nt: TGTGCCAGCAGCCTCGACTCAACGAACACCTACAATGAGCAGTTCTTC
cdr3_aa: CASSLDSTNTYNEQFF
clone_size: few
j_call: TRBJ2-1
v_call: TRBV11-3
d_call: -
cdr3_length: 16

cdr3_nt: TGTGCCAGCAGTAAGAACATTAACTATGGCTACACCTTC
cdr3_aa: CASSKNINYGYTF
clone_size: -
j_call: TRBJ1-2
v_call: TRBV28
d_call: -
cdr3_length: 13

cdr3_nt: TGTGCCAGCAGCTTAGGGCACTCTGGAGTATATAGCAATCAGCCCCAGCATTTT
cdr3_aa: CASSLGHSGVYSNQPQHF
clone_size: -
j_call: TRBJ1-5
v_call: TRBV7-8
d_call: -
cdr3_length: 18

cdr3_nt: TGTGCCAGTCAAACTAGCGGGGGCACCTACGAGCAGTACTTC
cdr3_aa: CASQTSGGTYEQYF
clone_size: once
j_call: TRBJ2-7
v_call: TRBV7-9
d_call: TRBD2
cdr3_length: 14

cdr3_nt: TGCGCCAGCAGCACCAGACTAGCGGACAATGAGCAGTTCTTC
cdr3_aa: CASSTRLADNEQFF
clone_size: -
j_call: TRBJ2-1
v_call: TRBV4-3
d_call: TRBD2
cdr3_length: 14

cdr3_nt: TGTGCCAGCAGCTCCGTCCCAGGGACAGGGAAGATCGGGGAGCTGTTTTTT
cdr3_aa: CASSSVPGTGKIGELFF
clone_size: -
j_call: TRBJ2-2
v_call: TRBV7-3
d_call: TRBD1
cdr3_length: 17

cdr3_nt: TGCGCCAGCAGCCAAGATAGGTGGGGACAGGGCGTCTACGAGCAGTACTTC
cdr3_aa: CASSQDRWGQGVYEQYF
clone_size: few
j_call: TRBJ2-7
v_call: TRBV4-3
d_call: TRBD1
cdr3_length: 17

cdr3_nt: TGTGCCAGCAGCCCGCGGACTCACAATGAGCAGTTCTTC
cdr3_aa: CASSPRTHNEQFF
clone_size: -
j_call: TRBJ2-1
v_call: TRBV9
d_call: -
cdr3_length: 13

cdr3_nt: TGTGCCATCACCTCGACAGTGGATCAGCCCCAGCATTTT
cdr3_aa: CAITSTVDQPQHF
clone_size: few
j_call: TRBJ1-5
v_call: TRBV10-3
d_call: -
cdr3_length: 13

cdr3_nt: TGCGCCAGCAGTGAGGGCAGTACCTACGAGCAGTACTTC
cdr3_aa: CASSEGSTYEQYF
clone_size: -
j_call: TRBJ2-7
v_call: TRBV10-2
d_call: -
cdr3_length: 13

cdr3_nt: TGTGCCAGCAGTCAGCAGACTAACACCGGGGAGCTGTTTTTT
cdr3_aa: CASSQQTNTGELFF
clone_size: -
j_call: TRBJ2-2
v_call: TRBV6-5
d_call: -
cdr3_length: 14

cdr3_nt: TGTGCCAGCAGCTTACATCCGGGGGGGGCCAACAATGAGCAGTTCTTC
cdr3_aa: CASSLHPGGANNEQFF
clone_size: -
j_call: TRBJ2-1
v_call: TRBV7-9
d_call: TRBD2
cdr3_length: 16

cdr3_nt: TGTGCCAGCAGCCGAGGGCTAGCGGATAGCAATGAGCAGTTCTTC
cdr3_aa: CASSRGLADSNEQFF
clone_size: once
j_call: TRBJ2-1
v_call: TRBV7-2
d_call: TRBD2
cdr3_length: 15

cdr3_nt: TGTGCCAGCACCTTAGGGGGGACAGGCTACAATGAGCAGTTCTTC
cdr3_aa: CASTLGGTGYNEQFF
clone_size: few
j_call: TRBJ2-1
v_call: TRBV7-9
d_call: TRBD1
cdr3_length: 15

cdr3_nt: TGTGCCAGCAGTGGGACAGGCGAGGATCAGCCCCAGCATTTT
cdr3_aa: CASSGTGEDQPQHF
clone_size: many
j_call: TRBJ1-5
v_call: TRBV2
d_call: TRBD1
cdr3_length: 14

cdr3_nt: TGTGCCAGCAGCCGAAGACAGGGTCCGGGAAACACCATATATTTT
cdr3_aa: CASSRRQGPGNTIYF
clone_size: -
j_call: TRBJ1-3
v_call: TRBV7-6
d_call: TRBD1
cdr3_length: 15

cdr3_nt: TGTGCCAGCTCACCATGGGATGTGCGAGGGGGCTACGAGCAGTACTTC
cdr3_aa: CASSPWDVRGGYEQYF
clone_size: once
j_call: TRBJ2-7
v_call: TRBV18
d_call: -
cdr3_length: 16

cdr3_nt: TGTGCCAGCAGCGCCCCTCCCAGGGGTAGTAACACTGAAGCTTTCTTT
cdr3_aa: CASSAPPRGSNTEAFF
clone_size: -
j_call: TRBJ1-1
v_call: TRBV27
d_call: -
cdr3_length: 16

cdr3_nt: TGCAGCGCGGGACAAGGGAATCAGCCCCAGCATTTT
cdr3_aa: CSAGQGNQPQHF
clone_size: -
j_call: TRBJ1-5
v_call: TRBV29-1
d_call: -
cdr3_length: 12

cdr3_nt: TGTGCCAGCAGCTTAGCGGTTGGGGGCCTAGGAAACACCATATATTTT
cdr3_aa: CASSLAVGGLGNTIYF
clone_size: -
j_call: TRBJ1-3
v_call: TRBV7-8
d_call: -
cdr3_length: 16

cdr3_nt: TGCGCCAGCAGCCCTCACTCGAACACCGGGGAGCTGTTTTTT
cdr3_aa: CASSPHSNTGELFF
clone_size: -
j_call: TRBJ2-2
v_call: TRBV10-2
d_call: -
cdr3_length: 14

cdr3_nt: TGTGCCAGTAGTACCCAGGGCACCGGGGAGCTGTTTTTT
cdr3_aa: CASSTQGTGELFF
clone_size: -
j_call: TRBJ2-2
v_call: TRBV19
d_call: -
cdr3_length: 13

cdr3_nt: TGTGCCAGTAGTATAGGACAGAGCTATGGCTACACCTTC
cdr3_aa: CASSIGQSYGYTF
clone_size: -
j_call: TRBJ1-2
v_call: TRBV19
d_call: -
cdr3_length: 13

cdr3_nt: TGTGCCAGCAGCCAGACTAGCGGGAGAGGCGAGACCCAGTACTTC
cdr3_aa: CASSQTSGRGETQYF
clone_size: -
j_call: TRBJ2-5
v_call: TRBV5-5
d_call: TRBD2
cdr3_length: 15

cdr3_nt: TGTGCCAGCAGCGTAGTGGGGGCGCCTGAAGCTTTCTTT
cdr3_aa: CASSVVGAPEAFF
clone_size: -
j_call: TRBJ1-1
v_call: TRBV9
d_call: -
cdr3_length: 13

cdr3_nt: TGTGCCATCAGTACCGGGACACCGAACACTGAAGCTTTCTTT
cdr3_aa: CAISTGTPNTEAFF
clone_size: -
j_call: TRBJ1-1
v_call: TRBV10-3
d_call: -
cdr3_length: 14

cdr3_nt: TGTGCCAGTAGTATGGCGGGCCTCTCCTACGAGCAGTACTTC
cdr3_aa: CASSMAGLSYEQYF
clone_size: -
j_call: TRBJ2-7
v_call: TRBV19
d_call: -
cdr3_length: 14